The next 7 T cell receptor beta chains were all read from a single sample in a study of control samples from healthy donors and cancer patients. The data were produced by immunoSEQ multiplex PCR, yet TCRdb's version contains in-frame clones alone and is incomplete. This table has some 71,000 clones, about nine tenths appearing once. Sequenced sample: PBMCs. These TCRs come from a woman between 45 and 65 years old with colorectal cancer.

The genes are TRBV5-6 and TRBJ2-2; the match to TRBD2 covers 7 bases. V was clipped by 6 bases and J by 4 bases; unmatched bases: 15. CDR1 SGHDT and CDR2 YYEEEE come from the germline V gene. The CDR3 has 17 residues. CDR3 amino acids: CASTQGRQPGGTGELFF. The CDR3 coding sequence is TGTGCCAGCACCCAGGGACGACAACCGGGAGGCACCGGGGAGCTGTTTTTT. Looking up the rest from reference TRBV5-6 and TRBJ2-2 gives the full variable domain: DAGVTQSPTHLIKTRGQQVTLRCSPKSGHDTVSWYQQALGQGPQFIFQYYEEEERQRGNFPDRFSGHQFPNYSSELNVNALLLGDSALYLCASTQGRQPGGTGELFFGEGSRLTVL.

The rearrangement uses TRBV18 and TRBJ1-3; unclear D gene. Trimming cost V 0 bases and J 2 bases, with 8 bases left between them. The V gene's germline CDR1 is KGHSH and CDR2 LQKENI. CDR3 length: 15 residues. CDR3 DNA: TGTGCCAGCTCACCACCTGGGGTCACTGGAAACACCATATATTTT. Amino acids: CASSPPGVTGNTIYF.

This chain links TRBV5-4 with TRBJ2-3; D unresolved. V was cut by 0 bases and J by 6 bases, with 11 bases left in between. This CDR3 region has 14 residues. Germline V gene lookup returns CDR1 SGHNT and CDR2 YYREEE (reference sequence). In DNA, the CDR3 is TGTGCCAGCAGCTTGGACTCGCCCCGGGATACGCAGTATTTT. Amino acids: CASSLDSPRDTQYF.

The chain links TRBV12-5 to TRBJ2-3; tentatively, D is TRBD1 (5 bases). Germline V gene data show CDR1 as LGHNT and CDR2 as FRNRAP. The V end lost 4 bases, the J end lost 14 bases, and 19 bases lay between the germline ends. There are 13 residues in the CDR3. The CDR3 region is CASGSTRQNLVYF. Here the CDR3 DNA reads TGTGCTAGTGGTTCCACCCGACAGAACCTGGTGTATTTT.

The rearrangement joins TRBV11-3 to TRBJ2-1; the D gene could be TRBD1 or TRBD2 (5 bases each). CDR1 is SGHNT and CDR2 is YENEEA in the germline V gene. With 4 bases removed from V and 7 bases from J, the gap between germline ends came to 17 bases. This CDR3 has 15 amino acids. The CDR3 spells CASSSGIGGSNEQFF. The CDR3 DNA follows: TGTGCCAGCAGCTCAGGGATCGGCGGGTCAAATGAGCAGTTCTTC. Based on the CDR3 plus reference TRBV11-3 and TRBJ2-1, the full variable domain is EAGVVQSPRYKIIEKKQPVAFWCNPISGHNTLYWYLQNLGQGPELLIRYENEEAVDDSQLPKDRFSAERLKGVDSTLKIQPAELGDSAVYLCASSSGIGGSNEQFFGPGTRLTVL.

The gene calls are TRBV7-3 and TRBJ2-3; possibly TRBD1 for D (6 bases). In germline, CDR1 is SGHTA, CDR2 FQGTGA. Trimming took off 1 base at V and 5 bases at J, with 10 bases between the two ends. The CDR3 length is 14 residues. CDR3: CASSLSRGKDTQYF. CDR3 sequence (DNA): TGTGCCAGCAGCTTAAGCAGGGGAAAAGATACGCAGTATTTT.

The chain combines TRBV28 with TRBJ2-7, with 7 nucleotides matching TRBD2. The germline V gene encodes CDR1 MDHEN and CDR2 SYDVKM. V gave up 6 bases and J gave up 3 bases; unmatched junction bases: 2. This CDR3 spans 12 amino acids. In DNA form, the CDR3 reads TGTGCCAGCAGGGGGAGGGACTACGAGCAGTACTTC. Amino acids: CASRGRDYEQYF. Full variable domain (remainder filled in from reference TRBV28 and TRBJ2-7): DVKVTQSSRYLVKRTGEKVFLECVQDMDHENMFWYRQDPGLGLRLIYFSYDVKMKEKGDIPEGYSVSREKKERFSLILESASTNQTSMYLCASRGRDYEQYFGPGTRLTVT.